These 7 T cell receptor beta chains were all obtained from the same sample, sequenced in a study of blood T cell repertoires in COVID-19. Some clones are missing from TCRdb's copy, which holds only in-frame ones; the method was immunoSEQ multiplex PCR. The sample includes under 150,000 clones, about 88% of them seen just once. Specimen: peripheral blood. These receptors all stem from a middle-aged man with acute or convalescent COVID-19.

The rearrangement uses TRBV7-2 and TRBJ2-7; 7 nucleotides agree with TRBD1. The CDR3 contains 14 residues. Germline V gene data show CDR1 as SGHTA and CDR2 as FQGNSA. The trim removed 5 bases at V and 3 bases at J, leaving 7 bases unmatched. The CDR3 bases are TGTGCCAGCAGCCCCCGCCGGGACAGCTACGAGCAGTACTTC. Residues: CASSPRRDSYEQYF.

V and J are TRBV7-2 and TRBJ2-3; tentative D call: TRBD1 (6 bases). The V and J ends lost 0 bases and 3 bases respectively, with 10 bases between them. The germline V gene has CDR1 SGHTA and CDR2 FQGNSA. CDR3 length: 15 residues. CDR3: CASSLAIRGTDTQYF. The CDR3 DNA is TGTGCCAGCAGCTTAGCAATCAGGGGAACAGATACGCAGTATTTT.

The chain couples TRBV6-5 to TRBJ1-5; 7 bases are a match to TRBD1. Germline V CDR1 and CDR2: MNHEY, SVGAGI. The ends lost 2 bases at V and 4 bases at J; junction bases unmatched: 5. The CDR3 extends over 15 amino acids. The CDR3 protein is CASSYPGQPNQPQHF. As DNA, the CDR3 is TGTGCCAGCAGTTACCCGGGACAGCCTAATCAGCCCCAGCATTTT.

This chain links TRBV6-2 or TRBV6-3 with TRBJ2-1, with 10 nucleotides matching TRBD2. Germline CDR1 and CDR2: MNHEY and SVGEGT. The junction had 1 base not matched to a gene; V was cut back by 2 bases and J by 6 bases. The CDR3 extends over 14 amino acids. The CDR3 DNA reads TGTGCCAGCAGTTACCTAGCGGGGGCCAATGAGCAGTTCTTC. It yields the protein CASSYLAGANEQFF.

The CDR3 nucleotides read TGTGCCAGCAGCTCCCGGACAGCCATGAACACTGAAGCTTTCTTT. As protein: CASSSRTAMNTEAFF. The chain carries TRBV11-3 and TRBJ1-1, with D perhaps matching TRBD1 (6 bases). The V end lost 4 bases, the J end lost 0 bases, and 12 bases lay between the germline ends. Germline V gives CDR1 SGHNT, CDR2 YENEEA. The CDR3 spans 15 residues.

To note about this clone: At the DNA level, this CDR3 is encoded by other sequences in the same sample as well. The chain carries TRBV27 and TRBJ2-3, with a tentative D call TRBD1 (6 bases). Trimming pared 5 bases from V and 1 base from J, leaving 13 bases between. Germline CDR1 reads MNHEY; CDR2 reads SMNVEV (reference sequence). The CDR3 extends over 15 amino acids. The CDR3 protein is CASSPSRGGTDTQYF. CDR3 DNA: TGTGCCAGCAGTCCGTCCAGGGGAGGCACAGATACGCAGTATTTT.

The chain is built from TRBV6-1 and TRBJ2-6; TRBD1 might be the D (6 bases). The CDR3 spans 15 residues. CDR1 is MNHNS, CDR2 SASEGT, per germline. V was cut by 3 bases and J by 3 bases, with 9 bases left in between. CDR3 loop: CASSDDRYGANVLTF. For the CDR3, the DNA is TGTGCCAGCAGTGACGACAGGTATGGGGCCAACGTCCTGACTTTC.